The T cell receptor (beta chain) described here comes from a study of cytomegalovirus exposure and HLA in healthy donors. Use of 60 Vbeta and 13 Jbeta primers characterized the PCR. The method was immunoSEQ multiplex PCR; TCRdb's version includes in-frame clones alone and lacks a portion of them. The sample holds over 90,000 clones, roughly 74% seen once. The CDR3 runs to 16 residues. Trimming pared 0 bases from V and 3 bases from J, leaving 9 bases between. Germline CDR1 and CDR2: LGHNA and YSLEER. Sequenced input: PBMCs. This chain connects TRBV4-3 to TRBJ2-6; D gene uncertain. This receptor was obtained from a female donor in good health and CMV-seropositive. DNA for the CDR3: TGCGCCAGCAGCCAAGATCTGGGCAGTGGGGCCAACGTCCTGACTTTC. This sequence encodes CASSQDLGSGANVLTF.